This T cell receptor (beta chain) is from a study of cytomegalovirus exposure and HLA in healthy donors (dated by TCRdb to the late 2010s). At the level of the whole study: An earlier analysis of approximately 600 of the donors reported 250 to 350 Gb of sequence data and approximately 110 million unique TCR beta sequences from approximately 180 million T cells. An early release that covered 640 HLA-typed donors contained approximately 300 gigabases of sequencing data and 85 million to 100 million unique TCR sequences. Among the roughly 400 genotyped donors, approximately 82% belonged to the genetic ancestry cluster associated with self-reported Caucasian donors. The study aimed to test whether cataloging public T cell receptors could reveal signatures of past pathogen exposure. The T cell repertoires of 666 subjects were profiled by immunosequencing and related to cytomegalovirus serostatus. Along with the approximately 600-subject first cohort, a separate validation cohort of over 90 different subjects was used. To predict cytomegalovirus infection status, the study brought together high-throughput TCR immunosequencing, statistical association of individual TCRs with disease status, and machine learning. To study patterns of TCR occurrence, a later analysis re-analyzed previously published TCR beta repertoires from 666 donors and added high-resolution HLA genotyping. Rather than using new phenotypic data, the later analysis identified candidate immune exposures from TCR beta sequences and from how often those sequences occurred across donors. In an earlier analysis of several hundred of the donors, high-throughput TCR beta sequencing was used to judge whether each TCR beta V gene segment behaved as functional or pseudogenic. Alongside the repertoire data, information on donor age, sex, ethnicity and CMV serostatus was compiled. A later genetic analysis took genome-wide SNP genotypes for about 65% of the 666 donors and used that subset as a discovery cohort. All discovery cohort repertoires had been generated using a single sequencing platform. HLA typing included class I and class II loci at four-digit resolution. Typing coverage varied by locus: about 620-630 donors for A, B, C, DRB1 and DQB1; more than 500 for DQA1; some 610 for DPA1; 400 to 480 for DPB1. Because of strong linkage in the cohort, a few DR-DQ haplotypes were treated as single units for association and clustering. Across about 370 genotyped donors of the cohort, an average of about 240,000 unique TCR beta nucleotide sequences per donor were sequenced, and about a sixth of those sequences were non-productive. Study-wide findings and limitations: A later analysis associated 15,000 to 20,000 TCR beta sequences with specific HLA alleles at a false discovery rate of 0.05. Some IMGT-functional V segments, including TRBV6-2 and TRBV6-3, could not be told apart with the 87-base-pair reads, so those segments were excluded. According to a later analysis, parvovirus B19, influenza, CMV and Epstein-Barr virus appeared linked to several top co-occurrence clusters. In a later genetic analysis, fewer N-insertions in productive TCRs were reported among donors in an Asian-associated ancestry cluster than the 666-donor mean. A further reported finding was that TCR beta sequences accurately predicted the HLA-A and HLA-B alleles for most subjects in the first cohort. A later analysis found that HLA-associated TCR beta chains were more clonally expanded and had lower generation probabilities than equally common non-associated chains. The authors suggested that the approach could potentially be generalized to other disease states and immunological phenotypes. The presence/absence analyses assumed that sequencing depth was roughly uniform across donors, and that assumption may not be true. Most CMV-associated TCR beta chains appeared to be HLA-restricted in a later analysis, and the HLA associations seemed to be driven largely by CMV exposure. The only immune exposure information available for the cohort was CMV serostatus. Only TCR beta chains were sequenced in this cohort, and the absence of alpha or paired-chain data limited detectable features. Correlated functional status among segregating V segments might reflect linkage disequilibrium, but an unknown experimental factor could not be ruled out. A later analysis found that TCR association rates varied across HLA loci, with DRB1 alleles showing the most associated TCRs and HLA-C alleles the fewest. An association between a missense DCLRE1C variant and V-gene and J-gene trimming of TCR beta chains was found in a later genetic analysis and replicated in an independent cohort. Assigning TCR associations to individual alleles was difficult when HLA alleles, especially DR and DQ, strongly co-occurred. A cluster of highly shared sequence variants was judged likely to represent a technical artifact of the sequencing pipeline. About 17 rarely observed V segments, including chromosome 9 orphons, were excluded from the earlier analysis of a few hundred of the donors because counts were too low. Because HLA typing was unavailable for some donors at each locus, only the typed subset was used in association tests. A total of 164 TCR beta chains were listed by the study as associated with cytomegalovirus. Cytomegalovirus status was reported to be diagnosed by the classifier with high specificity and sensitivity in both the original and validation cohorts. In vitro tests confirmed that three of the cytomegalovirus-associated TCR beta chains recognize cytomegalovirus antigens. In an earlier analysis of around 500 of the donors, most TCR beta V segments appeared in productive rearrangements about 87% or about 30% of the time, broadly matching IMGT annotations. Most TCR sequences were seen in very few donors, while some public TCRs were found in many individuals.

As encoded in the germline V gene, CDR1 is LGHNT while CDR2 is FRNRAP. The trim is 1 base for V and 0 bases for J, with a gap of 6 bases between the germline ends. The CDR3 covers 15 residues, taking in both the cysteine and the phenylalanine. The sequence is cut down to CDR3 DNA, 45 bases in frame from base 1. The library came from the immunoSEQ multiplex PCR assay. For the multiplex PCR, a mixture combining 60 forward primers for TCR Vbeta segments and 13 reverse primers for TCR Jbeta segments was used. A multiplex PCR assay on genomic DNA amplified the CDR3 region of rearranged TCR beta genes. On the Illumina HiSeq System, the amplified TCR beta libraries were sequenced as 87-base-pair reads. Per the source publication's procedure: In a later analysis, roughly 80 million unique TCR beta chains were counted across the roughly 670 repertoires, and some 10 million of these chains were shared by at least two donors. Raw reads were error-corrected and collapsed into unique sequences with a nearest-neighbor algorithm that merged closely related sequences to remove PCR and sequencing errors. CDR3 sequences were aligned to IMGT reference sequences to assign V, D and J gene segments. For a sequence to be retained, a match of at least six nucleotides was required to both a V gene segment and a J gene segment. A rearrangement counted as productive if the CDR3 had no stop codons and remained in frame with V and J, and every other rearrangement counted as non-productive. Following IMGT convention, CDR3 was defined as the stretch from the second conserved V-encoded cysteine to the conserved J-encoded phenylalanine. The earlier analysis of approximately 590 of the donors excluded any sequence lacking an unambiguous match to a single V gene segment. In an earlier analysis of several hundred of the donors, V segments were called functional above 56.7% productive rearrangements and were called segregating when the between-donor standard deviation exceeded 5%. A statistical classification framework was developed to diagnose cytomegalovirus status using the catalog of TCR beta chain sequences. A later analysis assigned V and J genes by comparing TCR nucleotide sequences with IMGT/GENE-DB human TR gene sequences. In a later analysis, CDR3 sequences and most-parsimonious VDJ recombination scenarios were assigned using the TCRdist pipeline. In a later analysis, every TCR beta chain was defined by the combination of its CDR3 amino acid sequence and its V-gene family, and reads without a unique V-gene family were dropped. In a later analysis, 450 to 600 highly shared, low-generation-probability nucleotide sequences were removed to address suspected cross-contamination and a sequencing artifact. A later analysis calculated a clonal expansion index for each public chain from normalized within-repertoire ranks of inferred template counts. Generation probabilities in a later analysis came from a VDJ recombination model fitted to out-of-frame rearrangements, and those results were checked against IGoR. Hypergeometric tests were used in a later analysis to score TCR-TCR, TCR-HLA and TCR-CMV co-occurrence, with a repertoire-size bias correction applied to the TCR pairs. False discovery rates were estimated in a later analysis by permuting HLA or CMV assignments 20 times. In a later analysis, co-occurring TCRs were grouped using DBSCAN, and TCRdist sequence similarity was added for clustering within HLA-allele-positive subsets. Co-occurrence clustering excluded repertoires with fewer than 30,000 or more than 120,000 public chains, plus five with anomalous nucleotide sharing. TCRdb took this table from immuneACCESS and kept in-frame rearrangements with V and J called. Such tables lack part of the clones; where checked against another copy, unresolved V genes explain under half of the gap, and the rest is unexplained. V and J calls and clone size are given by that table; D and trimming were obtained from the DNA. This sample has about 140,000 clones in its table, and roughly 85% of those were observed once. In total, the top ten clones hold about 6.5% of the sample.

The cohort comprised fewer than 750 healthy bone marrow donors. At the time of sampling, every cohort member was nominally healthy, though immune exposures that went unrecorded were likely present. The donor tested CMV seropositive, placing the donor among the 289 seropositive members of the cohort. A peripheral blood sample was provided by each donor, and peripheral blood mononuclear cells were used for TCR beta sequencing. The Qiagen DNeasy Blood Extraction Kit was used to extract genomic DNA from the blood cell samples. Notes on this clone: Its target antigen remains unknown. The sample holds no much larger clone one base away, and base qualities are not on file.

The sequence joins TRBV12-5 to TRBJ2-2; perhaps TRBD1 is the D gene, with 5 bases matching. The sequence came from a man aged 35-49 years in good health and CMV-seropositive. The sample was PBMCs. Here the CDR3 is given as CASGLGQSNTGELFF. The DNA sequence is as follows: TGTGCTAGTGGTTTGGGACAGTCGAACACCGGGGAGCTGTTTTTT.